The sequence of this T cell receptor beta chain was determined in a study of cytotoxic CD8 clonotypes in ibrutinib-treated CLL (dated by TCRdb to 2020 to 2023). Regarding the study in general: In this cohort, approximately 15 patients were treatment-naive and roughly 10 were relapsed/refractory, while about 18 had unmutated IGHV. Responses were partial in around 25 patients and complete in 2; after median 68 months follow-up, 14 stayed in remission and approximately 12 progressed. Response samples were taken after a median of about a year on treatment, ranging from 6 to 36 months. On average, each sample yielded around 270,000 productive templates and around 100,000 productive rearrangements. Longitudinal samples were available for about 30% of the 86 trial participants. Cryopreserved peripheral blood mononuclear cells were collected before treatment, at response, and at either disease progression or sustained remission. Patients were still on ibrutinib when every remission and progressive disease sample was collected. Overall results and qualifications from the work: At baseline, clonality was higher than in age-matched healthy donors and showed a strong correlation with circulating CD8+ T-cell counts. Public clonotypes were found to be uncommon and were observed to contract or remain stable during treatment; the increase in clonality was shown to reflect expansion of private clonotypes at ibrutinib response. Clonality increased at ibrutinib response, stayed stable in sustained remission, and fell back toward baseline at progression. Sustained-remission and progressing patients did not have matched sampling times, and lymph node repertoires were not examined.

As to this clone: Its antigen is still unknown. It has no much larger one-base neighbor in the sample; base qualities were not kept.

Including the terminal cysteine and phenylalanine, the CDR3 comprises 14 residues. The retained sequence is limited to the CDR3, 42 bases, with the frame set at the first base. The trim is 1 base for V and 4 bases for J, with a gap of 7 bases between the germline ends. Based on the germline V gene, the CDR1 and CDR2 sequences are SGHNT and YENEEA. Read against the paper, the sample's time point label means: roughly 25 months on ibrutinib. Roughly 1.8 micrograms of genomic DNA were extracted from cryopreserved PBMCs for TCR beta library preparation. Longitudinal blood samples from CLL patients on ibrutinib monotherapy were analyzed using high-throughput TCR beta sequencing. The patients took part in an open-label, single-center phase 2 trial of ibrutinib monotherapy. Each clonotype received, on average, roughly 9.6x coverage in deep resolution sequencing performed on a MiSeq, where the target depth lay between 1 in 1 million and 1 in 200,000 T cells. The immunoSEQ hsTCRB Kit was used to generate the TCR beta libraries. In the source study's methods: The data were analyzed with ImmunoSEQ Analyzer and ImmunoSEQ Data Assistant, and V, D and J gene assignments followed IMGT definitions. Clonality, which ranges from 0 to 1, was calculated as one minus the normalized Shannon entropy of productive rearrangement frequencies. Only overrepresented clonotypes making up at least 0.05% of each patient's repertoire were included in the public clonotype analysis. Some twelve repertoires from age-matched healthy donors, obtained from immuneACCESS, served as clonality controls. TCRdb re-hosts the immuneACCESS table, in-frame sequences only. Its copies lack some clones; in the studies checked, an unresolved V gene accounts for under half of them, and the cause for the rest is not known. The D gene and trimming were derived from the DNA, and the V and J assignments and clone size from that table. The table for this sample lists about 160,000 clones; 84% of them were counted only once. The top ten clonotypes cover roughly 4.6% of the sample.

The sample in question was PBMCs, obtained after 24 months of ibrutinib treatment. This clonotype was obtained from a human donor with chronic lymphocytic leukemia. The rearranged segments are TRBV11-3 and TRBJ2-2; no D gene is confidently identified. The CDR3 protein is CASSLAAATGELFF. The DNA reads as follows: TGTGCCAGCAGCTTAGCGGCAGCCACCGGGGAGCTGTTTTTT. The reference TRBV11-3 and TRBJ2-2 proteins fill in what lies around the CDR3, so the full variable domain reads EAGVVQSPRYKIIEKKQPVAFWCNPISGHNTLYWYLQNLGQGPELLIRYENEEAVDDSQLPKDRFSAERLKGVDSTLKIQPAELGDSAVYLCASSLAAATGELFFGEGSRLTVL.